This T cell receptor (beta chain) is from a study of tumor-infiltrating lymphocytes in primary liver carcinoma. Taking about 20-31 mg of unsorted bulk tissue, the authors co-extracted RNA and DNA. No patient had received treatment, and all had chronic HBV infection. The CDR3 runs to 15 residues. From germline, CDR1 is ENHRY and CDR2 SYGVKD. TCR beta cDNA was reverse-transcribed from approximately 0.45 ug of total RNA. The reaction used a constant-region primer and ProtoScript II reverse transcriptase. ARM-PCR was slightly modified, and three nested multiplex PCR rounds with it gave rise to the TCR beta libraries. Primers for the first two PCR rounds were TRBV1-TRBV30 forward primers and a C-beta reverse primer (around 10 cycles per round). MiXCR, applied by TCRdb to the multiplex PCR reads, yields one record per CDR3 protein. The sample consists of about 200,000 distinct CDR3 sequences, roughly 80% of them appearing once.

As for this clonotype: The junction does not match germline at one end; this may be a read error.

The chain has TRBV10-3 and TRBJ1-4; 8 bases align to TRBD1. Sequencing was carried out using tumor tissue from primary liver carcinoma. The sequence came from a man between 35 and 55 years old with primary liver carcinoma and hepatitis B virus infection. The CDR3 region is CAISVNGQGGEKMFF. CDR3 DNA sequence: TGTGCCATCAGTGTGAACGGACAGGGCGGCGAAAAAATGTTTTTT.